A selection of T cell receptor beta chains follows, all from one sample in a study of T cell responses to AZD1222 COVID-19 vaccine. TCRdb keeps only in-frame clones here, not all; method: immunoSEQ multiplex PCR. Among roughly 120,000 clones listed, around 94% were seen once. This material consisted of peripheral blood, taken on day 0 of AZD1222 vaccination. The source is an adult in good health. Both conserved end residues are trimmed from each CDR3.

>TRBV7-2|TRBJ1-2|13
ASSSYNGGSYGYT
>TRBV5-6|TRBJ1-1|13
ASSLGDRDDTEAF
>TRBV15|TRBJ1-3|15
ATSRDWDIISGNTIY
>TRBV7-8|TRBJ1-1|14
ASSFRQGRQGTEAF
>TRBV6-1|TRBJ1-1|13
ASSENDRRGAEAF
>TRBV3-1/TRBV3-2|TRBJ2-7|13
ASSQAGGGYYEQY
>TRBV24-1|TRBJ2-7|12
ATDRTSEGNEQY
>TRBV7-2|TRBJ2-3|9
ASSLTGVQY
>TRBV27|TRBJ1-1|13
ASSPPGTLHWGAF
>TRBV5-5|TRBJ2-7|9
ASSLVYEQY
>TRBV21-1|TRBJ2-5|13
ASSNESGSQETQY
>TRBV19|TRBJ1-1|13
ASSRDRRENTEAF
>TRBV20-1|TRBJ1-1|11
SASGFPNTEAF
>TRBV12-3/TRBV12-4|TRBJ2-7|11
ASSLWGSYEQY
>TRBV4-1|TRBJ2-7|14
ASSQDWAGGRYEQY
>TRBV28|TRBJ1-5|13
ASSPPTGSNQPQH
>TRBV4-3|TRBJ1-2|14
ASSQDLGVLLYGYT
>TRBV7-8|TRBJ1-2|12
ASSLGSSGYGYT
>TRBV6-1|TRBJ2-4|15
ASSERSSLIAKNIQY
>TRBV7-9|TRBJ2-7|11
ASTGQATYEQY
>TRBV7-8|TRBJ2-7|12
ASRSSGTGNEQY
>TRBV6-5|TRBJ2-7|14
ASSYSSSGVAYEQY
>TRBV19|TRBJ2-2|15
ASSMNGGNWDTGELF
>TRBV7-3|TRBJ2-1|10
ASSPDANEQF
>TRBV29-1|TRBJ1-1|11
SVEDPGTAIAF
>TRBV4-3|TRBJ2-3|14
ASSPLPGGPTDTQY
>TRBV4-3|TRBJ1-6|14
ASSRGLGQGNSPLH
>TRBV19|TRBJ1-2|12
ASSIARGNYGYT
>TRBV11-3|TRBJ2-1|13
ASSPNSGNYNEQF
>TRBV7-8|TRBJ1-5|13
ASSLVPDSNQPQH
>TRBV6-5|TRBJ2-1|12
GCKRDTSYNEQF
>TRBV19|TRBJ2-2|13
ASKSGALNTGELF
>TRBV11-2|TRBJ1-2|12
ASSLGQGSYGYT
>TRBV29-1|TRBJ2-5|9
SGHRGETQY
>TRBV7-9|TRBJ1-2|13
ASSSPGDSPYGYT
>TRBV28|TRBJ1-6|10
ASSNQGSPLH
>TRBV11-3|TRBJ2-7|13
ASSLDSSGRYEQY
>TRBV9|TRBJ2-6|17
ASSGGADRLSSGANVLT
>TRBV30|TRBJ1-4|12
AWTTSSTNEKLF
>TRBV7-9|TRBJ1-2|10
ASSSRGDGYT
>TRBV4-1|TRBJ1-1|12
ASSQTRVATEAF
>TRBV4-2|TRBJ1-5|12
ASSQSGGNQPQH
>TRBV7-8|TRBJ2-1|14
ASRHSRAGQADEQF
>TRBV5-6|TRBJ2-7|13
ASRGAGTGSYEQY
>TRBV9|TRBJ1-4|13
ASSADLATNEKLF
>TRBV7-2|TRBJ2-1|13
ASSLVGSSYNEQF
>TRBV7-9|TRBJ2-7|16
ASSFRAPLQGSSYEQY
>TRBV4-1|TRBJ1-2|14
ASSQVFVKGAAGYT
>TRBV6-5|TRBJ1-2|11
ASSYRGRPGYT
>TRBV7-9|TRBJ1-1|14
ASSFPWGQGNTEAF
>TRBV6-5|TRBJ1-3|13
ASRDRDRAGNTIY
>TRBV7-8|TRBJ2-1|18
ASSLSRLLAGTPIYNEQF
>TRBV10-1|TRBJ1-1|12
ASSEEVRNTEAF
>TRBV30|TRBJ1-1|12
AWILWGRGTEAF